This T cell receptor (beta chain) derives from a study of shared clonotypes between healthy human individuals (dated by TCRdb to 2018 to 2021). Describing the broader study: Three men and a couple of women, aged 18 to 49 years, made up the cohort. To increase sequencing depth and limit assay-specific biases, different laboratories used diverse techniques to prepare libraries and sequence TCR repertoires. To estimate repertoire size and how much clonotype sharing occurs between individuals, the study deeply sequenced the blood TCR repertoires of 4 to 6 healthy adults. Between about 0.9 and 10 billion PBMCs per donor were obtained by leukapheresis.

Points the paper makes about the study in general: Based on pairwise subsampling, the degree of clonotype sharing among donors was expected to be affected by sequencing depth. Only blood was sampled, and tissue TCR repertoires likely differ from those in blood. Because the study included only a small number of donors, the genetic and exposure-history diversity represented was limited.

A note on this clone: Its antigen has not been determined. Base-call qualities are not available, and no considerably larger clone is one nucleotide away.

Using the deep immunoSEQ assay, TCR CDR3 regions were amplified from genomic DNA by multiplex PCR. Extracted genomic DNA from each cell subset was spread evenly across all wells of several immunoSEQ 96-well plates, with each plate serving as a replicate. Each replicate PCR for unsorted PBMC received roughly 300 ng genomic DNA, equal to approximately 30,000 T cell genomes. Ten immunoSEQ deep assay plates were used to sequence unsorted PBMC genomic DNA. Purified libraries were measured with a Qubit 3.0 fluorometer, size-checked on a Bioanalyzer 2100, and measured again with the KAPA Library Quantification kit. Every immunoSEQ 96-well plate was sequenced on a dedicated single-read 150-cycle Illumina NextSeq 550 flow cell. The authors' pipeline ran thus. Because the immunoSEQ output included only junctional sequences and no quality scores, the filtering could not be the same as the filtering used for full-length reads. To assign V/J genes and CDR3, sequences were annotated using PyIR, a Python wrapper for IgBLAST v1.9, with IMGT germline references. Reads were removed for weak V/J assignments (E-value above 1e-6), missing CDR3, stop codons, out-of-frame junctions, or ambiguous translated residues. V3J clonotypes were defined as sequences sharing an identical inferred V gene, J gene, and CDR3 amino acid sequence. Percentage overlap between repertoires was calculated by dividing the number of shared unique clonotypes by the size of the smaller repertoire. Richness of each repertoire was evaluated using RTK rarefaction, the Chao1 estimator, and Recon v2.1 estimates of unobserved clonotypes. TCRdb holds this immuneACCESS table with in-frame rearrangements only. Some clones are missing; in checked studies, unresolved V genes explain under half, and the rest has no known cause. The DNA was the basis for D and trimming; V, J and clone size are from that table. The sample table holds fewer than 700,000 clones, of which just over 75% were seen once. Of the sample, 12% falls within the top ten clones.

Donors were healthy HIV-negative adults with no recently reported acute infections or vaccinations. Every donor was a Caucasian adult residing in Nashville, Tennessee, USA. For unsorted samples, 96 million or so PBMCs were counted, and genomic DNA was extracted using the QIAamp DNA Blood Mini kit. Blood was collected by leukapheresis, and PBMCs were isolated by Ficoll-Histopaque density gradient centrifugation and then cryopreserved in liquid nitrogen vapor phase. Including the terminal cysteine and phenylalanine, the CDR3 comprises 18 residues. Just the 54-base CDR3 DNA is kept, in frame starting at base 1. V is cut back by 1 base and J by 4 bases, with 10 bases in the junction unmatched. Sequences LGHNA (CDR1) and YNFKEQ (CDR2) are obtained from the germline V gene.

The sequence derives from a woman aged 40 to 50 in good health. Some clones in this sample may be carry-over from other donors' samples. The sequence joins TRBV4-2 to TRBJ2-1; 10 central nucleotides agree with TRBD2. Sequenced sample: PBMCs. DNA sequence: TGTGCCAGCAGCCAAGTCTTGACAGCGGGAGGGGAGTACAATGAGCAGTTCTTC. This yields the protein CASSQVLTAGGEYNEQFF.